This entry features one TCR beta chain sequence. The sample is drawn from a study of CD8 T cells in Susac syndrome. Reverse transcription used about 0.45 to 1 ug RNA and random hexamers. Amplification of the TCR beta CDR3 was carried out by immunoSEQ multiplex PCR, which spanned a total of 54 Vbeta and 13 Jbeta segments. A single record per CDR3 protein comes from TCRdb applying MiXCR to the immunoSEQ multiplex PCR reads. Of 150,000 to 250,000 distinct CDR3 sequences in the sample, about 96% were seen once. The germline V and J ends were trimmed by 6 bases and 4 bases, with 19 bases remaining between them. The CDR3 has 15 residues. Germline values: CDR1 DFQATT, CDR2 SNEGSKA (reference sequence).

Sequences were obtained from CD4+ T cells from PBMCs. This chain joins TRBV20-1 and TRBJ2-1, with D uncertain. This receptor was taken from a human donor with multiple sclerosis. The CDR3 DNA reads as TGCAGTGCCATCAGTGTCCACGGAGTTTACAATGAGCAGTTCTTC. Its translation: CSAISVHGVYNEQFF.